What follows is one T cell receptor beta chain and its context. Antigen specificity is unknown. This record comes from a study of cytomegalovirus exposure and HLA in healthy donors. Overall study findings and caveats: The study flagged roughly 160 TCR beta chains as cytomegalovirus-associated. A few chains linked to CMV were shown in vitro to be specific for CMV antigens. Rarity marked most TCR sequences, yet some public TCRs occurred in many donors.

The method was immunoSEQ multiplex PCR; TCRdb's version includes in-frame clones alone and lacks a portion of them. This table has about 60,000 clones, 90% to 97% appearing once. This CDR3 region has 16 residues. The germline V and J ends were trimmed by 0 bases and 6 bases, with 16 bases remaining between them. Germline CDR1 is SGHTS and CDR2 is YDEGEE. The validation cohort, a group of 120 subjects, included the donors and was separate from the approximately 670-subject first cohort. Sequencing was performed on PBMCs. The receptor was derived from a man aged 18-30 years in good health and CMV-seronegative. The chain recombines TRBV5-8 with TRBJ1-5; D perhaps matches TRBD1 (6 bases). Here the CDR3 DNA reads TGTGCCAGCAGCTTGGCTAGGACAGCCACGGGTCAGCCCCAGCATTTT. It is translated as CASSLARTATGQPQHF.